This passage covers 8 T cell receptor beta chains from one sample sequenced in a study of blood T cell repertoires in COVID-19. Profiling relied on immunoSEQ multiplex PCR, and the TCRdb table lists in-frame clones only, not all of them. The sample carries 190,000 or so clones, about 83% recorded once. Sequencing input: peripheral blood. Every receptor here comes from a man aged 45-65 years with active or convalescent COVID-19.

The chain recombines TRBV27 with TRBJ2-1; a weak D match, TRBD2 (6 bases). With 5 bases removed from V and 11 bases from J, the gap between germline ends came to 25 bases. The germline V gene encodes CDR1 MNHEY and CDR2 SMNVEV (reference sequence). CDR3 length: 16 residues. The CDR3 protein is CASSPMGGTLETQQFF. CDR3 DNA sequence: TGTGCCAGCAGTCCCATGGGCGGGACCCTCGAAACCCAGCAGTTCTTC.

This sequence joins TRBV28 and TRBJ2-7, with D possibly TRBD1 on 6 matching bases. V shed 3 bases and J shed 3 bases, with 21 bases lying between them. In germline, CDR1 is MDHEN, CDR2 SYDVKM. The CDR3 length is 17 residues. The CDR3: CASSFDRLSGQVYEQYF. CDR3 sequence (DNA): TGTGCCAGCAGTTTTGACAGGCTCTCGGGGCAGGTCTACGAGCAGTACTTC. Full variable domain (outside the CDR3, taken from reference TRBV28 and TRBJ2-7): DVKVTQSSRYLVKRTGEKVFLECVQDMDHENMFWYRQDPGLGLRLIYFSYDVKMKEKGDIPEGYSVSREKKERFSLILESASTNQTSMYLCASSFDRLSGQVYEQYFGPGTRLTVT.

The gene calls are TRBV29-1 and TRBJ2-1, with 8 bases that match TRBD2. Germline V lookup: CDR1 SQVTM, CDR2 ANQGSEA. This CDR3 comprises 14 residues. V lost 3 bases, J lost 6 bases, and 7 bases stayed unmatched. This CDR3 is CSVDKAGVFNEQFF. CDR3 coding DNA: TGCAGCGTTGATAAAGCGGGAGTATTCAATGAGCAGTTCTTC.

The rearrangement uses TRBV11-2 and TRBJ2-6, with 8 nucleotides matching TRBD1. V gave up 1 base and J gave up 0 bases; unmatched junction bases: 8. Per germline, CDR1 SGHAT and CDR2 FQNNGV. There are 19 residues in the CDR3. In DNA form, the CDR3 reads TGTGCCAGCAGCTTAGCAGGGACAGGCCTTGGCTCTGGGGCCAACGTCCTGACTTTC. Translating gives CASSLAGTGLGSGANVLTF.

The chain links TRBV7-6 to TRBJ1-5; possible D gene TRBD1, 6 bases. Germline assignment: CDR1 SGHVS and CDR2 FNYEAQ. This CDR3 is 14 amino acids long. The ends were cut back, 10 bases at V and 5 bases at J, with 18 bases in the middle. The CDR3 loop is CATATGGQDQPQHF. CDR3 DNA sequence: TGTGCCACCGCTACCGGGGGGCAGGATCAGCCCCAGCATTTT.

This rearrangement joins TRBV5-1 to TRBJ2-3, with TRBD2 identical over 11 bases. J lost 2 bases, V lost 4 bases, and 3 bases had no gene match. Germline CDR1 and CDR2: SGHRS and YFSETQ. The CDR3 has 15 amino acids. In DNA, the CDR3 is TGCGCCAGCAGCGCGACTAGCGGGGCCACAGATACGCAGTATTTT. Translating gives CASSATSGATDTQYF.

The J gene is TRBJ2-5, the V gene TRBV7-2, with TRBD1 matching over 7 bases. The ends lost 5 bases at V and 5 bases at J; junction bases unmatched: 11. CDR3 length: 15 amino acids. The germline V gene has CDR1 SGHTA and CDR2 FQGNSA. The CDR3 sequence is CASSPNRGSEETQYF. In DNA, the CDR3 is TGTGCCAGCAGCCCAAACAGGGGCAGTGAGGAGACCCAGTACTTC. The variable domain in full, with the rest retrieved from reference TRBV7-2 and TRBJ2-5, is GAGVSQSPSNKVTEKGKDVELRCDPISGHTALYWYRQSLGQGLEFLIYFQGNSAPDKSGLPSDRFSAERTGGSVSTLTIQRTQQEDSAVYLCASSPNRGSEETQYFGPGTRLLVL.

CDR3 amino acids: CAWTRIRQGNGYTF. DNA of the CDR3: TGTGCCTGGACCCGTATCCGACAGGGGAATGGCTACACCTTC. The chain recombines TRBV30 with TRBJ1-2; 8 nucleotides line up with TRBD1. The germline V gene has CDR1 GTSNPN and CDR2 SVGIG (reference sequence). The CDR3 runs 14 residues. Trimming at V came to 4 bases and at J to 6 bases, leaving 10 bases not matched to a gene.